The rows below give T cell receptor beta chains drawn from one sample of a study of siplizumab effects on memory and regulatory T cells. The data were produced by immunoSEQ multiplex PCR, yet TCRdb's version contains in-frame clones alone and is incomplete. Here the sample spans some 52,000 clones, 95% to 97% being singletons. The sequencing input was naive CD4+ T cells sorted from blood. Receptors originate from a human donor in good health. CDR3s include the opening cysteine and the closing phenylalanine or tryptophan. Fields, in order: clone size, J gene, D gene, V gene, CDR3 protein, CDR3 DNA. D genes are given only for firm matches. Some rows have no size entry. The others give once, few or many, or a class for an expanded clone.

- | TRBJ1-2 | - | TRBV15 | CATSSQGSYGYTF | TGTGCCACCAGCAGTCAGGGAAGCTATGGCTACACCTTC
once | TRBJ1-2 | TRBD1 | TRBV6-6 | CASRPHRGANYGYTF | TGTGCCAGCAGACCCCACAGGGGAGCTAACTATGGCTACACCTTC
- | TRBJ2-1 | - | TRBV30 | CAWSLLEGNEQFF | TGTGCCTGGAGTTTGTTGGAGGGGAATGAGCAGTTCTTC
- | TRBJ2-5 | TRBD2 | TRBV6-6 | CASSPRLAGTRETQYF | TGTGCCAGCAGTCCCCGACTAGCGGGTACGAGAGAGACCCAGTACTTC
- | TRBJ2-7 | - | TRBV19 | CASGRHSYEQYF | TGTGCCAGTGGAAGGCACTCCTACGAGCAGTACTTC
- | TRBJ1-1 | - | TRBV6-1 | CASSARGSREAFF | TGTGCCAGCAGTGCACGGGGTTCAAGGGAAGCTTTCTTT
- | TRBJ1-2 | - | TRBV19 | CASKAHRSYGYTF | TGTGCCAGTAAAGCGCATAGGAGCTATGGCTACACCTTC
- | TRBJ2-2 | TRBD1 | TRBV18 | CASSPPGQGVVELFF | TGTGCCAGCTCACCCCCGGGACAGGGGGTTGTGGAGCTGTTTTTT
- | TRBJ2-1 | TRBD2 | TRBV7-2 | CASSFRAGVNYNEQFF | TGTGCCAGCAGCTTCCGAGCGGGAGTCAACTACAATGAGCAGTTCTTC
- | TRBJ2-1 | - | TRBV20-1 | CSASVNEQFF | TGCAGTGCTAGCGTCAATGAGCAGTTCTTC
- | TRBJ2-2 | - | TRBV30 | CAWGNRVGGELFF | TGTGCCTGGGGTAATAGGGTTGGCGGGGAGCTGTTTTTT
- | TRBJ1-1 | - | TRBV6-4 | CASSLQGNTEAFF | TGTGCCAGCAGTCTGCAAGGGAACACTGAAGCTTTCTTT
- | TRBJ1-2 | TRBD1 | TRBV7-9 | CASSPGTGTYGYTF | TGTGCCAGCAGCCCGGGGACAGGGACCTATGGCTACACCTTC
- | TRBJ1-3 | TRBD1 | TRBV9 | CASSHRPGQGNSGNTIYF | TGTGCCAGCAGCCACCGCCCGGGACAGGGAAATTCTGGAAACACCATATATTTT
once | TRBJ2-6 | - | TRBV30 | CAWRRTASLSGANVLTF | TGTGCCTGGAGAAGGACAGCAAGTCTCTCTGGGGCCAACGTCCTGACTTTC
- | TRBJ2-4 | - | TRBV7-3 | CASSLTPKNIQYF | TGTGCCAGCAGCTTAACACCCAAAAACATTCAGTACTTC
- | TRBJ1-2 | - | TRBV6-5 | CASRLDGNYGYTF | TGTGCCAGCAGGCTAGACGGAAACTATGGCTACACCTTC
- | TRBJ1-1 | TRBD1 | TRBV28 | CASNRQGANTEAFF | TGTGCCAGCAACAGACAGGGGGCTAACACTGAAGCTTTCTTT
- | TRBJ1-2 | - | TRBV29-1 | CSVPKAGNYGYTF | TGCAGCGTCCCAAAGGCGGGTAACTATGGCTACACCTTC
- | TRBJ1-4 | TRBD1 | TRBV7-2 | CASSSTGRQGGGKLFF | TGTGCCAGCAGCTCTACGGGGCGACAGGGAGGTGGAAAACTGTTTTTT
- | TRBJ2-5 | - | TRBV5-6 | CASSLARRETQYF | TGTGCCAGCAGCTTGGCTCGGAGGGAGACCCAGTACTTC
- | TRBJ2-7 | TRBD1 | TRBV5-1 | CASSPGQGGYEQYF | TGCGCCAGCAGCCCTGGACAGGGGGGATACGAGCAGTACTTC
- | TRBJ2-1 | - | TRBV7-9 | CASRKERIAISSYNEQFF | TGTGCCAGCAGAAAAGAAAGAATAGCGATATCCTCCTACAATGAGCAGTTCTTC
- | TRBJ2-3 | TRBD2 | TRBV7-2 | CASSSTSGTDTQYF | TGTGCCAGCAGCTCGACTAGCGGCACAGATACGCAGTATTTT
- | TRBJ2-7 | - | TRBV28 | CAGGQLGEQYF | TGTGCCGGGGGGCAGCTGGGCGAGCAGTACTTC
- | TRBJ1-1 | - | TRBV6-1 | CASSYSDTMAAFF | TGTGCCAGCAGTTATTCGGACACAATGGCGGCTTTCTTT
- | TRBJ1-1 | TRBD1 | TRBV6-5 | CASSASRGLQTEAFF | TGTGCCAGCAGTGCAAGCAGGGGGCTTCAAACTGAAGCTTTCTTT
- | TRBJ2-7 | TRBD1 | TRBV5-1 | CASSRDRGRPYEQYF | TGCGCCAGCAGCCGAGACAGGGGTCGGCCCTACGAGCAGTACTTC
- | TRBJ2-3 | - | TRBV5-4 | CASSLVGGQTDTQYF | TGTGCCAGCAGCTTGGTGGGGGGACAGACAGATACGCAGTATTTT
- | TRBJ2-7 | TRBD2 | TRBV6-5 | CASSYWSGSLYEQYF | TGTGCCAGCAGTTACTGGAGCGGGAGCTTATACGAGCAGTACTTC
- | TRBJ2-2 | TRBD2 | TRBV5-5 | CASSLGGGPNTGELFF | TGTGCCAGCAGCTTGGGCGGGGGGCCGAACACCGGGGAGCTGTTTTTT
- | TRBJ2-1 | - | TRBV11-3 | CASSSWTGRGSYNEQFF | TGTGCCAGCAGCAGTTGGACAGGGAGGGGCTCCTACAATGAGCAGTTCTTC
once | TRBJ2-7 | - | TRBV21-1 | CASSKVEQGPSSYEQYF | TGTGCCAGCAGCAAAGTCGAGCAGGGACCGAGCTCCTACGAGCAGTACTTC
- | TRBJ2-7 | - | TRBV9 | CASSVDPGTSYEQYF | TGTGCCAGCAGCGTCGACCCCGGGACCTCCTACGAGCAGTACTTC
once | TRBJ2-3 | TRBD1 | TRBV9 | CASSVDRGYTQYF | TGTGCCAGCAGCGTAGACAGGGGTTATACGCAGTATTTT
- | TRBJ2-7 | - | TRBV18 | CASTPGPTNYEQYF | TGTGCCAGCACACCGGGCCCTACGAACTACGAGCAGTACTTC
- | TRBJ1-1 | - | TRBV9 | CASSGPWNTEAFF | TGTGCCAGCAGCGGGCCGTGGAACACTGAAGCTTTCTTT
- | TRBJ2-5 | - | TRBV25-1 | CASSESGRQETQYF | TGTGCCAGCAGTGAATCTGGCAGACAAGAGACCCAGTACTTC
- | TRBJ2-7 | TRBD2 | TRBV6-5 | CASSYPSGNEQYF | TGTGCCAGCAGTTACCCTAGCGGGAACGAGCAGTACTTC
- | TRBJ2-5 | - | TRBV20-1 | CSGVEQETQYF | TGCAGTGGTGTAGAACAAGAGACCCAGTACTTC
- | TRBJ1-1 | - | TRBV7-8 | CASSLVAENTEAFF | TGTGCCAGCAGCTTAGTGGCCGAGAACACTGAAGCTTTCTTT
- | TRBJ2-7 | TRBD2 | TRBV6-1 | CASSPSGGAIYEQYF | TGTGCCAGCAGTCCGTCGGGGGGAGCGATCTACGAGCAGTACTTC
- | TRBJ2-3 | - | TRBV5-1 | CASSLQGASTDTQYF | TGCGCCAGCAGCTTGCAAGGGGCGTCCACAGATACGCAGTATTTT
- | TRBJ2-3 | - | TRBV30 | CAWASRAESTDTQYF | TGTGCCTGGGCTAGTAGGGCGGAGAGCACAGATACGCAGTATTTT
- | TRBJ1-3 | - | TRBV18 | CASSPTAAENTIYF | TGTGCCAGCTCACCGACAGCGGCTGAAAACACCATATATTTT
- | TRBJ2-7 | TRBD2 | TRBV7-6 | CASSLTSGSNDEQYF | TGTGCCAGCAGCCTTACTAGCGGGAGTAACGACGAGCAGTACTTC